The TCR beta chain described here comes from a study of blood T cell repertoires in COVID-19. Across the study: COVID-19 samples collected from the United States, Italy and Spain covered acute and convalescent phases. From T cells, B-cell-depleted T cells, or PBMCs came the material, which was cDNA or gDNA.

From germline, CDR1 is SGDLS and CDR2 YYNGEE. The germline V and J ends were trimmed by 3 bases and 4 bases, with 10 bases remaining between them. This CDR3 is 13 amino acids long. In the study's own analysis: Reference gene primer amplification gave estimated nucleated cell counts. Sequencing was performed with immunoSEQ multiplex PCR; in TCRdb, only in-frame clones are kept and a portion is missing. The V and J calls and clone size are taken from that table; D and trimming were inferred from the DNA. The repertoire consists of some 460,000 clones, with more than 85% occurring once and the leading ten covering 4.3%.

This receptor was taken from a woman in her 30s with acute or convalescent COVID-19. The sample consisted of peripheral blood. This chain links TRBV9 with TRBJ2-5, with D perhaps TRBD2 (6 bases). The CDR3 spells CASSAGVRETQYF. The CDR3 nucleotides read TGTGCCAGCAGCGCGGGGGTTCGAGAGACCCAGTACTTC. The full variable domain, completed using reference TRBV9 and TRBJ2-5, is DSGVTQTPKHLITATGQRVTLRCSPRSGDLSVYWYQQSLDQGLQFLIQYYNGEERAKGNILERFSAQQFPDLHSELNLSSLELGDSALYFCASSAGVRETQYFGPGTRLLVL.